This TCR beta chain was profiled in a study of blood T cells in healthy people across ages (dated by TCRdb to 2015 to 2017). Regarding the study in general: Template switching captured roughly one uniquely barcoded TCR beta cDNA molecule per two T cells in model experiments. The study analyzed two additional independent replicas of 1 million unique cDNA reads from the same blood draw for two donors, one aged 18 to 30 and one aged 80 or older. To avoid experimental bias, donors of different ages were spread randomly across the sequencing lanes. Using deep sequencing normalized with unique cDNA molecular identifiers, the study measured how TCR beta repertoire diversity changes with age. Four age groups were formed from the donors: young (average around 15 years), middle-aged (approximately 42), aged (over 55) and long-lived (more than 75).

The roughly 37 donors, aged 6 to 90 years, were systemically healthy Caucasian individuals from Russia. Around 10 milliliters of peripheral blood were collected from each donor into EDTA-treated Vacutainer tubes. Ficoll-Paque density-gradient centrifugation was used to isolate PBMCs, with at least 7 million obtained per sample. Total RNA, at least 6 micrograms per sample, was extracted from PBMCs with Trizol reagent. For every donor, flow cytometry on a PBMC aliquot measured the percentage of naive CD45RAhigh/CD27high T cells. The library was generated by 5' RACE. Instrument used: Illumina HiSeq 2500. A second PCR of about 6 to 11 cycles was performed with a sample-barcoded 5' primer and a J-beta primer mix. Each TCR beta cDNA molecule received a unique molecular identifier from a template-switch 5' adaptor carrying 12 random nucleotides. Each sample yielded at least 2.5 million CDR3-containing paired-end reads. First-strand cDNA was synthesized from all RNA with the Mint cDNA synthesis kit, primed by a TRBC-specific oligonucleotide. All cDNA was treated with uracil-DNA glycosylase and then went through a first 18-cycle PCR with the universal primers M1SS and BC2_uni_R. Per the authors' processing: Each sample was normalized by randomly selecting 1 million high-quality reads, each carrying a distinct molecular identifier. Instead of being binned into consensus sequences, reads with shared molecular identifiers were discarded. MiTCR, with a Q25 quality threshold and the strictest error-elimination algorithm, was used for CDR3 identification, clonotype clustering and error correction. Lower-bound total TCR beta diversity was estimated with a nonparametric unseen species model using Euler transformation. TCRdb itself trimmed the public reads at Q25 with fastp, ran MiXCR and retained productive beta chains. Merged by CDR3 protein, the rows form single entries marked with the most common genes and DNA. None of the V and J calls come from the authors' own analysis; TCRdb made them. The sample table contains roughly 1.6 million distinct CDR3 sequences; only one count was recorded for about 31% of them. Approximately 11% of the sample is taken by the ten largest.

Study-wide conclusions, independent of this receptor: Bulk unsorted PBMC profiling prevented conclusive comparison of naive and antigen-experienced compartments. Estimates of total diversity from one million sequenced T cells were regarded as lower bounds and underestimates. Compared with the aged group, the long-lived group had more naive CD4+ T cells, fewer expanded clones and increased TCR diversity, a pattern suggesting age selection. A strong correlation was found between observed TCR beta diversity and the percentage of naive T cells measured by flow cytometry. Observed TCR beta diversity per million T cells fell roughly linearly with age, and a significant reduction was already apparent by age around 40. The CMV infection status of donors was not known, potentially confounding age-related changes in expanded clonotypes.

Concerning this clonotype: This clone's antigen is unknown. Just one base apart from a much larger clone, this may be a read error.

The CDR3 covers 14 residues, taking in both the cysteine and the phenylalanine. Kept here is only the CDR3 DNA, which spans 42 bases and is read in frame from base 1. From the germline V gene, CDR1 is SQVTM and CDR2 is ANQGSEA. In this chain, TRBV29-1 is recombined with TRBJ2-1; TRBD2 could be the D gene, as 7 bases match. The specimen sequenced was blood. The source of this sequence is a woman aged 25 to 39 in good health. The DNA is TGCGGCGTTGGAGGGGGGGGAGAATACAATGAGCAGTTCTTC. This encodes CGVGGGGEYNEQFF.